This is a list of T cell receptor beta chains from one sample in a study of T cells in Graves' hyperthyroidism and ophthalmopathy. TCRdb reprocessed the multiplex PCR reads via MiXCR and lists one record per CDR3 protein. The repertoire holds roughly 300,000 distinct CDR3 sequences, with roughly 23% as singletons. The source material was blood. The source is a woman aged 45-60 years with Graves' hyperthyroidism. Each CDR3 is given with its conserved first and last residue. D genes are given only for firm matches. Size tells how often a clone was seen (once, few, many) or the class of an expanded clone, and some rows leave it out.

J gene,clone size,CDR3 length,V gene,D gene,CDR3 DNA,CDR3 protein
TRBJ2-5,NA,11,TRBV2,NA,TGTGCCATCCAAGTTGAAGAGACCCAGTACTTC,CAIQVEETQYF
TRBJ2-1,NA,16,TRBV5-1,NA,TGCGCCAGCACCTATCAGCCCACAAACTCCTACAATGAGCAGTTCTTC,CASTYQPTNSYNEQFF
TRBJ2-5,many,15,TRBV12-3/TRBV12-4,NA,TGTGCCAGCAGTTTAGTCGCGGGCTTCGAAGAGACCCAGTACTTC,CASSLVAGFEETQYF
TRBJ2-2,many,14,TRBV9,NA,TGTGCCAGCAGCGTAGTCTCGAACACCGGGGAGCTGTTTTTT,CASSVVSNTGELFF
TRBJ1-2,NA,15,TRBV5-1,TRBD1,TGCGCCAGCAGCGAGGTTAGGGGGCCACCCTATGGCTACACCTTC,CASSEVRGPPYGYTF
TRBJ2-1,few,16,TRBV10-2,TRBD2,TGCGCCAGCACTCGGACTAGCGGGAGATCCTACAATGAGCAGTTCTTC,CASTRTSGRSYNEQFF
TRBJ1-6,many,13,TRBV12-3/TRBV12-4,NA,TGTGCCAGCAGAGTAAATCGGGATTCACCCCTCCACTTT,CASRVNRDSPLHF
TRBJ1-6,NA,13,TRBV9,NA,TGTGCCAGCAGTTTCGGGATCTCGGCACCCCTCCACTTT,CASSFGISAPLHF
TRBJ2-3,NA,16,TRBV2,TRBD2,TGTGCCAGCAGTGGATCTTCTAGCGGAGACACAGATACGCAGTATTTT,CASSGSSSGDTDTQYF
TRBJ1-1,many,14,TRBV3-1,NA,TGTGCCAGCAGCCAAGTACAGGGCGGCACTGAAGCTTTCTTT,CASSQVQGGTEAFF
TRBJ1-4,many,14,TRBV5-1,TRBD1,TGCGCCAGCAGCTCGGGACAGGGGGCTGAAAAACTGTTTTTT,CASSSGQGAEKLFF
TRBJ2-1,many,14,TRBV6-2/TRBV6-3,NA,TGTGCCAGCAGTTATTCCAGACTGAACAATGAGCAGTTCTTC,CASSYSRLNNEQFF
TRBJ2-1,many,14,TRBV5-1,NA,TGCGCCAGCAGCTTGGCTCAGGGTTTCAATGAGCAGTTCTTC,CASSLAQGFNEQFF
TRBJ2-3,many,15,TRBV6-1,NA,TGTGCCAGCAGTGTCCAGGGAAGCGGCACAGATACGCAGTATTTT,CASSVQGSGTDTQYF
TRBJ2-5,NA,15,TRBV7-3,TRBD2,TGTGCCAGCAGACTCGGCGCGGGGGGAGGGGAGACCCAGTACTTC,CASRLGAGGGETQYF
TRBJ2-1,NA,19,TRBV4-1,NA,TGCGCCAGCAGCCAAGAAGACCCTTGGCTGCCGGGGGTTTCCAATGAGCAGTTCTTC,CASSQEDPWLPGVSNEQFF
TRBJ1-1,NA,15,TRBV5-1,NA,TGCGCCAGCAGCTTCTTCGGGAGCACAGACACTGAAGCTTTCTTT,CASSFFGSTDTEAFF
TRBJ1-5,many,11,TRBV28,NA,TGTGCCAGCAGTTCGTGGGAGCCCCAGCATTTT,CASSSWEPQHF
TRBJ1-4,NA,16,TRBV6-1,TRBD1,TGTGCCAGCAGCCACAAAACAGGGGGCATACGTGAAAAACTGTTTTTT,CASSHKTGGIREKLFF
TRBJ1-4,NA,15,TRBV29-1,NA,TGCAGCGCAAAAAGTGGGGGAGCAACTAATGAAAAACTGTTTTTT,CSAKSGGATNEKLFF
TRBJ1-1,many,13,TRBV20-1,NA,TGCAGTGCCCTCCGGGGGGGGGACACTGAAGCTTTCTTT,CSALRGGDTEAFF
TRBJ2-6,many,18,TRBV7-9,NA,TGTGCCAGCAGCTCCTCGTTGGGACTTCACTCTGGGGCCAACGTCCTGACTTTC,CASSSSLGLHSGANVLTF
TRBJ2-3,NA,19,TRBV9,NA,TGTGCCAGCAGTCTTTACCGCGGGGGGGCAGGGGGCAGCACAGATACGCAGTATTTT,CASSLYRGGAGGSTDTQYF
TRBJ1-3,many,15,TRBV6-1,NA,TGTGCCAGCAGTCCTCACGGGACACCTGGAAACACCATATATTTT,CASSPHGTPGNTIYF
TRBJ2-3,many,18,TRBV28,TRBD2,TGTGCCAGCAGTTTTGGACTAGCGGGGAGGGTAAGCACAGATACGCAGTATTTT,CASSFGLAGRVSTDTQYF
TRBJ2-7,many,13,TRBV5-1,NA,TGCGCCAGCAGCTTGGTGCCGTTCGACGAGCAGTACTTC,CASSLVPFDEQYF
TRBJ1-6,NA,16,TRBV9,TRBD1,TGTGCCAGCAGTATCCGGGACAGGGCTACAAATTCACCCCTCCACTTT,CASSIRDRATNSPLHF
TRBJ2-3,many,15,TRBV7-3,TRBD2,TGTGCCAGCAGCCCCGGACTAGCGGAGGGGGATACGCAGTATTTT,CASSPGLAEGDTQYF
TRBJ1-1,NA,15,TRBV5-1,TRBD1,TGCGCCAGCAGCTTGGGGGACAGGGGGAACACTGAAGCTCTCTTT,CASSLGDRGNTEALF
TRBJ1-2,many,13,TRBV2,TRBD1,TGTGCCAGCAGTGCAGACAGGGTCAATGGCTACACCTTC,CASSADRVNGYTF
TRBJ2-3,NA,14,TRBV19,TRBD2,TGTGCCAGTTCTAGCGGGGGGGCCCCAGATACGCAGTATTTT,CASSSGGAPDTQYF
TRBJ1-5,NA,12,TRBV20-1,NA,TGCAGTGCGTCCGGAGGTAGTCAGCCCCAGCATTTT,CSASGGSQPQHF
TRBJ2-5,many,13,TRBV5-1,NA,TGCGCCAGCAGCTTGGTTTCTGAAGAGACCCAGTACTTC,CASSLVSEETQYF
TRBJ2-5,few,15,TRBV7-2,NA,TGTGCCAGCAGCCCAGAGGGCAGGGGGGTGGGGACCCAGTACTTC,CASSPEGRGVGTQYF
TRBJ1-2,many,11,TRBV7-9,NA,TGTGCCAGCAGCTTGGCCTATGGCTACACCTTC,CASSLAYGYTF
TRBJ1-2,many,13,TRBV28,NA,TGTGCCACCGTCGGAGACAGGAACTATGGCTACACCTTC,CATVGDRNYGYTF
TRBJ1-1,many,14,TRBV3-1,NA,TGTGCCAGCAGCTCCCGTCTGAGAGAGACTGAAGCTTTCTTT,CASSSRLRETEAFF